The 5 T cell receptor beta chains given below trace back to one sample, sequenced in a study of OX40 agonist ivuxolimab in advanced cancers. Using immunoSEQ multiplex PCR, the repertoire was profiled, and TCRdb retains in-frame clones only, with some absent. This table holds around 70,000 clones, over 75% found once. Sample: CD4+ or CD8+ T cells sorted from blood, taken in a trial of the OX40 agonist ivuxolimab. The receptors derive from an adult with an advanced solid tumor such as melanoma, head and neck, liver or kidney cancer.

The chain couples TRBV28 to TRBJ1-2; the D gene is possibly TRBD1 (5 bases). The CDR3 totals 15 residues. Germline V gene data show CDR1 as MDHEN and CDR2 as SYDVKM. With 2 bases removed from V and 5 bases from J, the gap between germline ends came to 15 bases. The CDR3 sequence: CASSLGGPNHYGYTF. CDR3 DNA: TGTGCCAGCAGTTTAGGGGGTCCAAACCATTATGGCTACACCTTC.

The table lists this clone with a count of one. The genes are TRBV18 and TRBJ2-1; D gene uncertain. CDR1 KGHSH and CDR2 LQKENI come from the germline V gene. With 3 bases removed from V and 12 bases from J, the gap between germline ends came to 12 bases. This CDR3 has 12 residues. The CDR3, as DNA: TGTGCCAGCTCACCTCGGCTGGCTGGGCAGTTCTTC. It is translated as CASSPRLAGQFF. Looking up the rest from reference TRBV18 and TRBJ2-1 gives the full variable domain: NAGVMQNPRHLVRRRGQEARLRCSPMKGHSHVYWYRQLPEEGLKFMVYLQKENIIDESGMPKERFSAEFPKEGPSILRIQQVVRGDSAAYFCASSPRLAGQFFGPGTRLTVL.

The chain combines TRBV7-9 with TRBJ1-1, with D perhaps matching TRBD1 (6 bases). V was shortened by 4 bases and J by 4 bases, with 13 bases between the two germline ends. The CDR3 runs 14 residues. The germline CDR1 and CDR2 sequences are SEHNR and FQNEAQ (reference sequence). The CDR3 region has the DNA TGTGCCAGCAGCTCTTACACAGGGTCCACTGAAGCTTTCTTT. It encodes CASSSYTGSTEAFF.

The J gene is TRBJ2-3, the V gene TRBV15, with a possible D match to TRBD1 (6 bases). Trimming took off 3 bases at V and 0 bases at J, with 10 bases between the two ends. Germline lookup yields CDR1 LNHNV and CDR2 YYDKDF (reference sequence). This CDR3 comprises 15 residues. The DNA for the CDR3 is TGTGCCACCAGCAGCGGGACATATAGCACAGATACGCAGTATTTT. Its protein product is CATSSGTYSTDTQYF.

J is TRBJ2-5 and V is TRBV30, with TRBD2 as a possible D gene (5 bases). Germline V CDR1 and CDR2: GTSNPN, SVGIG (reference sequence). This CDR3 has 13 amino acids. Trimming shortened V by 3 bases and J by 4 bases, and 12 bases separated the two germline ends. DNA of the CDR3: TGTGCCTGGAGACCTCGGGGTTCAGAGACCCAGTACTTC. Its protein is CAWRPRGSETQYF.